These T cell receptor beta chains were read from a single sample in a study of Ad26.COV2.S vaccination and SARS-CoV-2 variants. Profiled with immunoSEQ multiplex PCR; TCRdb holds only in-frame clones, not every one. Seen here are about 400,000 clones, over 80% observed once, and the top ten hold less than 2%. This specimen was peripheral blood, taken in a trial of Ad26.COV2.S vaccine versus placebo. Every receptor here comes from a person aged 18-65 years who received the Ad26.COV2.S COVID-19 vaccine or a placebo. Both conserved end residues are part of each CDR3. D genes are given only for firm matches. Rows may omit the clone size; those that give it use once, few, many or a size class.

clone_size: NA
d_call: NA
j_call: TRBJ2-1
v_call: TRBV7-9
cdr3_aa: CASSLELGRRGTYNEQFF
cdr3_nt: TGTGCCAGCAGCTTAGAGCTTGGTCGGAGGGGGACCTACAATGAGCAGTTCTTC

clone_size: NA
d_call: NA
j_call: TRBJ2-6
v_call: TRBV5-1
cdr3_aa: CASFDGPYSGANVLTF
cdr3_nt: TGCGCCAGCTTCGATGGACCGTACTCTGGGGCCAACGTCCTGACTTTC

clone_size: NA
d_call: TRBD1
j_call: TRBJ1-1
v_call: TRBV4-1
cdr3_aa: CASTYFFGTANTEAFF
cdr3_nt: TGCGCCAGCACCTACTTCTTCGGGACAGCGAACACTGAAGCTTTCTTT

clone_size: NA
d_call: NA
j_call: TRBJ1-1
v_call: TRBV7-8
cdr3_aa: CASSLARALYLLENTEAFF
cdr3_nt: TGTGCCAGCAGCTTAGCGCGTGCACTATATTTGTTAGAGAACACTGAAGCTTTCTTT

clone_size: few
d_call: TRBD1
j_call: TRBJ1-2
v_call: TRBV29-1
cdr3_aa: CSVLDRGANYGYTF
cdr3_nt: TGCAGCGTCCTCGACAGGGGAGCTAACTATGGCTACACCTTC

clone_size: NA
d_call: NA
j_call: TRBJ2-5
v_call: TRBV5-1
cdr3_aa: CASSLGQNQETQYF
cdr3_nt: TGCGCCAGCAGCTTGGGGCAAAACCAAGAGACCCAGTACTTC

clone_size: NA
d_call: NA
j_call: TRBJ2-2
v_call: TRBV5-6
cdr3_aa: CASSLLSLVTGELFF
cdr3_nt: TGTGCCAGCAGCTTGTTATCTCTCGTCACCGGGGAGCTGTTTTTT

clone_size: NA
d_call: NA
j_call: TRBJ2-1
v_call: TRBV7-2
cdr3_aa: CASSPRLDNSYNEQFF
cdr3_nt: TGTGCCAGCAGCCCCAGGCTTGACAACTCCTACAATGAGCAGTTCTTC

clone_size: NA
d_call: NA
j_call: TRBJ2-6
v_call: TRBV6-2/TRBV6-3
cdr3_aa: CASSPGPGANVLTF
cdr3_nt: TGTGCCAGCAGCCCAGGGCCTGGGGCCAACGTCCTGACTTTC

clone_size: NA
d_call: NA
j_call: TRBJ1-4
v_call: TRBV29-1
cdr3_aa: CSARIRGAFNEKLFF
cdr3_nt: TGCAGCGCCAGAATTAGAGGTGCATTTAATGAAAAACTGTTTTTT

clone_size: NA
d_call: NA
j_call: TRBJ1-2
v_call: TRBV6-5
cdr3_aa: CASSYLRDYGYTF
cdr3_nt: TGTGCCAGCAGTTACTTAAGGGACTATGGCTACACCTTC

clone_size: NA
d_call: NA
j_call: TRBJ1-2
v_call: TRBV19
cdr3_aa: CASSIGPAANYGYTF
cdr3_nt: TGTGCCAGTAGTATTGGGCCAGCAGCTAACTATGGCTACACCTTC

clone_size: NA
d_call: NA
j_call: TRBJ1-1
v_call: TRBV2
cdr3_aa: CASIPDSNTEAFF
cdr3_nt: TGTGCCAGCATCCCCGATTCGAACACTGAAGCTTTCTTT

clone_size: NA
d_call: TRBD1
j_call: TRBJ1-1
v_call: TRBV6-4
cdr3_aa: CASRPQTGSNTEAFF
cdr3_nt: TGTGCCAGTCGCCCACAGACAGGGTCGAACACTGAAGCTTTCTTT

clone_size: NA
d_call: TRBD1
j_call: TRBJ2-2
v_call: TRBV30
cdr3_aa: CAWSGRDSTGELFF
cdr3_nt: TGTGCCTGGAGTGGCCGGGACAGCACCGGGGAGCTGTTTTTT

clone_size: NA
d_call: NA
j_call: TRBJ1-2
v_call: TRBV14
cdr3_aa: CASRRSGYGYTF
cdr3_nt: TGTGCCAGCAGACGCAGCGGCTATGGCTACACCTTC

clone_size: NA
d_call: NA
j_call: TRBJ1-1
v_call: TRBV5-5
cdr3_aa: CASSLGLSGNTEAFF
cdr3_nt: TGTGCCAGCAGCTTGGGCCTCAGTGGGAACACTGAAGCTTTCTTT

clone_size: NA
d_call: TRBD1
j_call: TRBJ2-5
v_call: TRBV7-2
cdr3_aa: CASSQRQGLGETQYF
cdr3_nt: TGTGCCAGCAGCCAAAGACAGGGTTTAGGGGAGACCCAGTACTTC

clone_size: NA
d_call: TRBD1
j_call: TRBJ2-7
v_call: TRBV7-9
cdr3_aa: CASSLEKGQGEQYF
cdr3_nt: TGTGCCAGCAGCTTAGAAAAGGGACAGGGAGAGCAGTACTTC

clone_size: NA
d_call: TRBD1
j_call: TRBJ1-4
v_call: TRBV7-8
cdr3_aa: CAIGRGPNEKLFF
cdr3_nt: TGTGCCATCGGGAGGGGGCCTAATGAAAAACTGTTTTTT